The clone carrying this T cell receptor (beta chain) came up once. The antigen remains unidentified. Produced via immunoSEQ multiplex PCR; TCRdb's table is partial and in-frame only. The table includes about 91,000 clones, 80% to 90% detected once. In germline, CDR1 is SGHDT, CDR2 YYEEEE. The CDR3 totals 15 residues. Trimming cost V 2 bases and J 0 bases, with 11 bases left between them. These data are taken from a study of OX40 agonist ivuxolimab in advanced cancers. For the study at large: A mean age of approximately 60 years, range about 20 to 79, was recorded, and approximately 85% were male.

Study-level findings and limits: At 0.1-3.0 mg/kg, partial responders had clonal expansion among the lowest observed.

The source is an adult with an advanced solid tumor such as melanoma, head and neck, liver or kidney cancer. The chain couples TRBV5-6 to TRBJ1-1; D uncertain. Sequenced material: CD4+ or CD8+ T cells sorted from blood, taken in a trial of the OX40 agonist ivuxolimab. This CDR3 is CASSFYGTMNTEAFF. In nucleotides, the CDR3 is TGTGCCAGCAGCTTCTACGGCACCATGAACACTGAAGCTTTCTTT.